The 9 T cell receptor beta chains below all came from one sample that was sequenced in a study of blood T cell repertoires in COVID-19. Sequenced by immunoSEQ multiplex PCR; TCRdb stores in-frame clones only, minus some. The sample contains around 140,000 clones, roughly 84% of which appear only once. The sequenced sample consisted of PBMCs or T cells enriched from blood (not recorded which). The receptors were sampled from a man aged 50-59 years in a cohort exposed to, infected with or recovered from COVID-19 (not recorded which).

The chain employs TRBV9 and TRBJ2-1, with D possibly matching TRBD2 (6 bases). The germline gives CDR1 SGDLS, CDR2 YYNGEE. CDR3 size: 17 residues. The V end was cut by 0 bases, the J end by 9 bases, with 22 bases between. Written as DNA, the CDR3 is TGTGCCAGCAGCGTAGCCCCAAGCGGGCCCGTGCTTAGTGAGCAGTTCTTC. It specifies CASSVAPSGPVLSEQFF.

This clone was detected only once. This chain uses TRBV27 with TRBJ2-2; 11 bases map to TRBD1. Germline-derived CDR1 and CDR2 are MNHEY and SMNVEV (reference sequence). With V trimmed by 5 bases and J by 2 bases, 7 bases remained unmatched. This CDR3 region has 17 residues. This CDR3 reads CASSPGQGAGNTGELFF. CDR3 nucleotide sequence: TGTGCCAGCAGTCCCGGACAGGGGGCAGGAAACACCGGGGAGCTGTTTTTT.

This clone was detected a few times. The rearrangement links TRBV7-4 to TRBJ2-7; 11 bases are a match to TRBD1. The germline V gene encodes CDR1 SGHVT and CDR2 SQSDAQ. J lost 2 bases, V lost 3 bases, and 12 bases had no gene match. The CDR3 spans 18 residues. The CDR3 DNA follows: TGTGCCAGCAGCTTGGTAGGACAGGGGGCTTCCCCGACCTACGAGCAGTACTTC. It codes for CASSLVGQGASPTYEQYF. The full variable domain, rest sourced from reference TRBV7-4 and TRBJ2-7, is GAGVSQSPRYKVAKRGRDVALRCDSISGHVTLYWYRQTLGQGSEVLTYSQSDAQRDKSGRPSGRFSAERPERSVSTLKIQRTEQGDSAVYLCASSLVGQGASPTYEQYFGPGTRLTVT.

This clone was recorded a few times. This CDR3 reads CASSSSGGVHEQYF. DNA for the CDR3: TGTGCCAGCAGCTCAAGTGGAGGGGTCCACGAGCAGTACTTC. The chain is built from TRBV9 and TRBJ2-7, with D maybe TRBD2 (6 bases). Germline CDR1 and CDR2: SGDLS and YYNGEE. V gave up 4 bases and J gave up 5 bases, with 16 bases separating them. CDR3 length: 14 amino acids.

The chain links TRBV28 to TRBJ1-5; D call uncertain. Trimming left V 3 bases short and J 7 bases short, with 10 bases between. This CDR3 is built from 13 residues. Germline values: CDR1 MDHEN, CDR2 SYDVKM. The CDR3 DNA is TGTGCCAGCAGTTTGGAGATTACGCAGCCCCAGCATTTT. It is translated as CASSLEITQPQHF.

The chain uses TRBV30 and TRBJ2-1, with TRBD2 matching over 13 bases. This CDR3 has 16 residues. The germline gives CDR1 GTSNPN, CDR2 SVGIG (reference sequence). V dropped 0 bases and J dropped 7; count of bases not matched to a gene: 6. In DNA, the CDR3 is TGTGCCTGGAGTGTACTCACTAGCGGGAGGGGGAATGAGCAGTTCTTC. It encodes CAWSVLTSGRGNEQFF.

This clone has more than one count but fewer than ten. The gene calls are TRBV7-9 and TRBJ1-4; D gene ambiguous. V lost 2 bases to trimming and J lost 8 bases, with 12 bases between them. The CDR3 has 14 residues. Germline V gene data show CDR1 as SEHNR and CDR2 as FQNEAQ (reference sequence). CDR3 DNA: TGTGCCAGCAGCTTAAATATCGGGTGGGAAAAACTGTTTTTT. Protein product: CASSLNIGWEKLFF.

V is TRBV4-1 and J is TRBJ1-5, with TRBD1 identical over 10 bases. Unmatched junction bases numbered 3, after V lost 3 bases and J lost 1 base. The CDR3 extends over 16 amino acids. Looked up from germline, CDR1 is MGHRA and CDR2 is YSYEKL. In DNA, the CDR3 is TGCGCCAGCAGCCAGGGACAGGGGTCGAGCAATCAGCCCCAGCATTTT. Residues: CASSQGQGSSNQPQHF.

This rearrangement joins TRBV14 to TRBJ2-1, with 7 bases that match TRBD2. Per the germline V gene, CDR1 is SGHDN and CDR2 is FVKESK. The CDR3 sequence is 15 residues long. Trimming at V came to 3 bases and at J to 7 bases, leaving 9 bases not matched to a gene. The CDR3 loop reads CASSHQRGAWNEQFF. In DNA form, the CDR3 reads TGTGCCAGCAGCCATCAGCGGGGTGCTTGGAATGAGCAGTTCTTC.